These T cell receptor beta chains were read from a single sample in a study of blood T cells in healthy people across ages. TCRdb reprocessed the 5' RACE reads via MiXCR and lists one record per CDR3 protein. The table has about 1.8 million distinct CDR3 sequences, about 50% seen once. Sample: blood. The receptors come from a woman aged 35 to 49 in good health. CDR3s include the opening cysteine and the closing phenylalanine or tryptophan. The D gene is left open where the match is weak. Rows may omit the clone size; those that give it use once, few, many or a size class.

clone size,J gene,D gene,V gene,CDR3 DNA,CDR3 protein
few,TRBJ1-2,.,TRBV6-6,TGTGCCAGCAATGGGTACAACTATGGCTACACCTTC,CASNGYNYGYTF
.,TRBJ1-5,TRBD1,TRBV10-2,TGCGCCAGCAGTGAGTCCGGACAGGGCCGTCAGCCCCAGCATTTT,CASSESGQGRQPQHF
few,TRBJ1-6,TRBD1,TRBV4-1,TGCGCCAGCAGCCCCCACGGACAGGGTAATTCACCCCTCCACTTT,CASSPHGQGNSPLHF
.,TRBJ2-1,.,TRBV20-1,TGCAGTGCTCCCTCGGGCCTTGTTTACGAGCAGTTCTTC,CSAPSGLVYEQFF
few,TRBJ2-7,.,TRBV7-2,TGTGCCAGCAGCCCCCCGCCCAATACCTACGAGCAGTACTTC,CASSPPPNTYEQYF
.,TRBJ1-2,TRBD1,TRBV2,TGTGCCAGCAGTCGGGACAGGGGAGTTACTAACTATGGCTACACCTTC,CASSRDRGVTNYGYTF
.,TRBJ2-6,.,TRBV5-5,TGTGCCAGCAGCCCCACCGGGGCAGCCAACTCTGGGGCCAACGTCCTGACTTTC,CASSPTGAANSGANVLTF
.,TRBJ1-4,TRBD1,TRBV27,TGTGCCAGCAGTGTGGGACAGCCAACTAATGAAAAACTGTTTTTT,CASSVGQPTNEKLFF
.,TRBJ2-7,.,TRBV27,TGTACCAGCAGTTTATCGGGGCAGGGCGCGCCCGAACTCTACTACGAGCAGTACTTC,CTSSLSGQGAPELYYEQYF
.,TRBJ2-1,TRBD2,TRBV12-5,TGTGCTAGTGGTTTTGTCAGCGGGGGGCCCTACAATGAGCAGTTCTTC,CASGFVSGGPYNEQFF
.,TRBJ2-1,TRBD2,TRBV7-2,TGTGCCAGCAGCTTAAGGAGACTAGCGACCAATGAGCAGTTCTTC,CASSLRRLATNEQFF
.,TRBJ2-1,.,TRBV10-2,TGCGCCAGCAGTGATGTCGGCCAGCTTCCCAATGAGCAGTTCTTC,CASSDVGQLPNEQFF
few,TRBJ2-1,.,TRBV7-2,TGTGCCAGCAGCTTGACCGGGGGGCAGTACAATGAGCAGTTCTTC,CASSLTGGQYNEQFF
.,TRBJ2-5,.,TRBV15,TGTGCCACCAGCAGAGGGGTAGGGCAAGAGACCCAGTACTTC,CATSRGVGQETQYF
few,TRBJ2-6,TRBD2,TRBV3-1,TGTGCCAGCAGCCAAGAGTTGTTGCTAGCGGAGAATTCTGGGGCCAACGTCCTGACTTTC,CASSQELLLAENSGANVLTF
few,TRBJ2-5,.,TRBV29-1,TGCAGCGTTGATTATGGAGGTATCCAAGAGACCCAGTACTTC,CSVDYGGIQETQYF
.,TRBJ2-1,TRBD1,TRBV7-2,TGTGCCAGCAGCTTAGGGACAGGGAGTCAGCAGTTCTTC,CASSLGTGSQQFF
.,TRBJ1-3,TRBD1,TRBV5-1,TGCGCCAGCAGCCCGGGACAGGGATACACCATATATTTT,CASSPGQGYTIYF
few,TRBJ2-4,.,TRBV4-2,TGTGCCAGCAGCCAAGGCAGGGGAGAGCAGTACTTC,CASSQGRGEQYF
.,TRBJ2-3,TRBD2,TRBV2,TGTGCCAGCAATCTCGGGCTAGCGGGAGATACGCAGTATTTT,CASNLGLAGDTQYF
.,TRBJ2-3,.,TRBV28,TGTGCCAGCAGGACCCCGGGGAATTCAGATACGCAGTATTTT,CASRTPGNSDTQYF
few,TRBJ1-2,.,TRBV5-1,TGCGCCAGCAGCTTGGAAACTCGGAACTATGGCTACACCTTC,CASSLETRNYGYTF
.,TRBJ1-1,.,TRBV15,TGTGCCACCAGCAGAGGTCAGAGGGGGGTTCGTACTGAAGCTTTCTTT,CATSRGQRGVRTEAFF
.,TRBJ2-1,TRBD1,TRBV6-2/TRBV6-3,TGTGCCAGCAGTTACTCGGGACAGACTGGGTTCTTC,CASSYSGQTGFF
.,TRBJ2-4,.,TRBV6-5,TGTGCCGGCAGTTACAAGCCAGGGCGGAACATAGCCAAAAACATTCAGTACTTC,CAGSYKPGRNIAKNIQYF
.,TRBJ1-1,.,TRBV7-2,TGTGCCAGCAGCTCGAGTTTGACCGACAGACATGAAGCTTTCTTT,CASSSSLTDRHEAFF
.,TRBJ2-1,.,TRBV3-1,TGTGCCAGCAGCCCTCCCGTCGGGGATGAGCAGTTCTTC,CASSPPVGDEQFF
.,TRBJ2-5,.,TRBV9,TGTGCCAGCAGCACCCGGCTACGAGGGGCCCCCAATGAGCAGTACTTC,CASSTRLRGAPNEQYF
.,TRBJ1-1,.,TRBV6-6,TGTGCCAGCAGTTCCGGGACTTCGAACACTGAAGCTTTCTTT,CASSSGTSNTEAFF
few,TRBJ2-7,.,TRBV7-2,TGTGCCAGCAACGAACGAGGGAGGCCAACCTACGAGCAGTACTTC,CASNERGRPTYEQYF
.,TRBJ2-3,TRBD2,TRBV7-9,TGTGCCAGCAGCTTATCCCCCACCGGGACTAGAACTAGCACAGATACGCAGTATTTT,CASSLSPTGTRTSTDTQYF
.,TRBJ1-4,TRBD1,TRBV20-1,TGCAGTGCTAGGGGACAGACAAATGAAAAACTGTTTTTT,CSARGQTNEKLFF
.,TRBJ2-4,.,TRBV28,TGTGCCAGCAGTTTATATACGGGGTCGGAGGGAAACATTCAGTACTTC,CASSLYTGSEGNIQYF
few,TRBJ2-1,.,TRBV29-1,TGCAGCGTCATGGACTATCCCGCCTCCAATGAGCAGTTCTTC,CSVMDYPASNEQFF
.,TRBJ1-6,.,TRBV27,TGTGCCAGCAGTTTACTTTTCGATTCACCCCTCCACTTT,CASSLLFDSPLHF
few,TRBJ2-5,.,TRBV9,TGTGCCAGCAGCGTAGGTCGAGGGGGGATGACAGAGACCCAGTACTTC,CASSVGRGGMTETQYF
.,TRBJ1-4,TRBD1,TRBV12-3/TRBV12-4,TGTGCCAGCAGTAAAACAGGGGTCGGGGAAAAACTGTTTTTT,CASSKTGVGEKLFF
.,TRBJ2-1,TRBD2,TRBV2,TGTGCCAGCTTACCGGGACTACACAATGAGCAGTTCTTC,CASLPGLHNEQFF
few,TRBJ2-5,.,TRBV10-3,TGTGCCATCGATGGCGGGGGCCCATCTGGGACCCAGTACTTC,CAIDGGGPSGTQYF
few,TRBJ1-2,.,TRBV27,TGTGCCAGCAGGAGCGAGAGGGGTTTTGGCTACACCTTC,CASRSERGFGYTF
.,TRBJ1-5,.,TRBV7-2,TGTGCCAGCAGCAGAGGGGGAGGGCGGGAGCCCCAGCATTTT,CASSRGGGREPQHF
.,TRBJ2-5,TRBD1,TRBV20-1,TGCAGTGCTAGAACAGGGGGAGAGACCCAGTCCTTC,CSARTGGETQSF
many,TRBJ2-7,.,TRBV10-3,TGTGCCATCAGTGATGAGTTCCCGAGCGAGCAGTACTTC,CAISDEFPSEQYF
.,TRBJ2-4,TRBD2,TRBV3-1,TGTGCCAGCAGCCCCGGGAGGGACTCGGTCAAAAACATTCAGTACTTC,CASSPGRDSVKNIQYF
.,TRBJ2-7,TRBD1,TRBV20-1,TGCAGTGGGACCGGGACAGGGAAATACGAGCAGTACTTC,CSGTGTGKYEQYF
few,TRBJ2-1,.,TRBV20-1,TGCAGTGCTAGACCGCGGAGCTCCTACAATGAGCAGTTCTTC,CSARPRSSYNEQFF
few,TRBJ2-7,TRBD2,TRBV7-2,TGTGCCAGCAGCTCTCCGCGGGGGGGCCTGGACGAGCAGTACTTC,CASSSPRGGLDEQYF
.,TRBJ1-1,.,TRBV20-1,TGCAGTGCTAGAAGGCTACAGGACCATGCTAGGAACACTGAAGCTTTCTTT,CSARRLQDHARNTEAFF
.,TRBJ2-7,TRBD1,TRBV4-3,TGCGCCAGCAGCCAATTTGAGACAGGGGCCTACGAGCAGTACTTC,CASSQFETGAYEQYF
few,TRBJ2-7,TRBD2,TRBV5-1,TGCGCCAGCAGCTTGGCGGTAGCGGGGGGGAAGCCCTACGAGCAGTACTTC,CASSLAVAGGKPYEQYF
.,TRBJ2-5,TRBD2,TRBV29-1,TGCAGCGTTGTCCCGAGCGGGGATTACCAAGAGACCCAGTACTTC,CSVVPSGDYQETQYF
.,TRBJ1-6,.,TRBV7-2,TGTGCCAGCAGCTTAATTAAGCAGGGAAGTTCACCCCTCCACTTT,CASSLIKQGSSPLHF
.,TRBJ1-2,TRBD1,TRBV7-2,TGTGCCAGCAGCTTAGCAGGGACAGCGGAACCGCGGGGCTACACCTTC,CASSLAGTAEPRGYTF